This T cell receptor (beta chain) was sequenced in a study of cytomegalovirus exposure and HLA in healthy donors (dated by TCRdb to about 2017). A note on the overall study: In an earlier analysis of fewer than 750 of the donors, approximately 300 Gb of sequence data and just under 120 million unique TCR beta sequences from about 179 million T cells were reported. About 310 gigabases of sequencing data and roughly 90 million unique TCR sequences were included in an early release covering about 700 HLA-typed donors. Of the approximately 400 genotyped donors, roughly 85% fell in the genetic ancestry cluster associated with self-reported Caucasian donors. The aim of the study was to test whether cataloging public T cell receptors could identify signatures of past pathogen exposure. The T cell repertoires of several hundred subjects were profiled by immunosequencing and related to cytomegalovirus serostatus. A separate validation cohort of approximately 120 different subjects was used in addition to the roughly 620-subject first cohort. High-throughput TCR immunosequencing, statistical association of individual TCRs with disease status, and machine learning were combined to predict cytomegalovirus infection status. A later analysis re-examined previously published TCR beta repertoires from roughly 650 donors and added high-resolution HLA genotyping to investigate patterns of TCR occurrence. Rather than using new phenotypic data, the later analysis identified candidate immune exposures from TCR beta sequences and from how often those sequences occurred across donors. An earlier analysis of several hundred of the donors applied high-throughput TCR beta sequencing to assess whether each TCR beta V gene segment acted as functional or pseudogenic. Alongside the repertoire data, information on donor age, sex, ethnicity and CMV serostatus was compiled. In a later genetic analysis, genome-wide SNP genotypes for 398 of the 666 donors were used, and that subset was treated as a discovery cohort. All discovery cohort repertoires had been generated on a single sequencing platform. HLA typing covered class I and class II loci at four-digit resolution. The number of donors typed differed by locus, with 629-630 for A, B, C, DRB1 and DQB1, around 520 for DQA1, 606 for DPA1, and 472 for DPB1. Roughly 5 DR-DQ haplotypes were handled as single units for association and clustering, since linkage in the cohort was strong. Across some 400 genotyped donors of the cohort, an average of about 240,000 unique TCR beta nucleotide sequences per donor were sequenced, and approximately 19% of those sequences were non-productive. Points the paper makes about the study in general: The authors suggested that the approach could potentially be extended to other disease states and immunological phenotypes. While some public TCRs were present in many individuals, most TCR sequences turned up only very rarely across donors. According to a later genetic analysis, donors in an Asian-associated ancestry cluster had fewer N-insertions in productive TCRs than the approximately 650-donor mean. Because counts were too low, seventeen rarely observed V segments, including chromosome 9 orphons, were excluded from the earlier analysis of several hundred of the donors. Cytomegalovirus status was reported to be diagnosed by the classifier with high specificity and sensitivity in both the original and validation cohorts. A later analysis associated 15,000 or so TCR beta sequences with specific HLA alleles at a false discovery rate of 0.05. In an earlier analysis of fewer than 750 of the donors, most TCR beta V segments were observed in productive rearrangements about 87% or about 30% of the time, broadly matching IMGT annotations. The 87-base-pair reads could not distinguish some IMGT-functional V segments, including TRBV6-2 and TRBV6-3, so those segments were excluded. The study listed approximately 150 TCR beta chains as associated with cytomegalovirus. In a later analysis, the rate of TCR association differed among HLA loci, with DRB1 alleles having the most associated TCRs and HLA-C alleles having the fewest. A further reported finding was that TCR beta sequences accurately predicted the HLA-A and HLA-B alleles for most subjects in the first cohort. A later analysis found that most CMV-associated TCR beta chains appeared HLA-restricted, with HLA associations seemingly driven largely by CMV exposure. In a later analysis, HLA-associated TCR beta chains were found to be more clonally expanded and to have lower generation probabilities than equally common non-associated chains. A few of the identified cytomegalovirus-associated TCR beta chains were confirmed in vitro to be specific for cytomegalovirus antigens. An association between a missense DCLRE1C variant and V-gene and J-gene trimming of TCR beta chains was found in a later genetic analysis and replicated in an independent cohort. Only TCR beta chains were sequenced in this cohort, and the absence of alpha or paired-chain data limited detectable features. A cluster of highly shared sequence variants was judged likely to represent a technical artifact of the sequencing pipeline. HLA typing was unavailable for some donors at each locus, so association tests used only the typed subset. Sequencing depth was assumed to be roughly uniform across donors in the presence/absence analyses, though that assumption may not hold. Several of the top co-occurrence clusters appeared to be linked to parvovirus B19, influenza, CMV and Epstein-Barr virus, according to a later analysis. Correlated functional status among segregating V segments might reflect linkage disequilibrium, but an unknown experimental factor could not be ruled out. For the cohort, immune exposure information was limited to CMV serostatus. Assigning TCR associations to individual alleles was difficult when HLA alleles, especially DR and DQ, strongly co-occurred.

To note about this clone: Its antigen is not yet known. Per-nucleotide qualities are absent, and no much larger clonotype sits a single base away.

In total, just over 650 healthy bone marrow donors made up the cohort. All cohort members were sampled while nominally healthy, although unrecorded immune exposures were likely present. The donor tested CMV seronegative, placing the donor among the 350 or so seronegative members of the cohort. A peripheral blood sample was provided by each donor, and peripheral blood mononuclear cells were used for TCR beta sequencing. Genomic DNA extraction from the blood cell samples was performed with the Qiagen DNeasy Blood Extraction Kit. Trimmed from V: 4 bases; trimmed from J: 7 bases; junction bases lacking a gene match: 11. Spanning cysteine to phenylalanine, the CDR3 consists of 15 amino acids. The read is trimmed to its CDR3 DNA, 45 bases read in frame from base 1. The germline V gene (reference sequence) supplies CDR1 SGHAT and CDR2 FQDESV. The library was obtained by the immunoSEQ multiplex PCR assay. For the multiplex PCR, a mixture combining 60 forward primers for TCR Vbeta segments and 13 reverse primers for TCR Jbeta segments was used. Amplification of the CDR3 region of rearranged TCR beta genes was performed with a multiplex PCR assay on genomic DNA. The Illumina HiSeq System was used to sequence the amplified TCR beta libraries as 87-base-pair reads. Per the original workflow: A later analysis tallied around 80 million unique TCR beta chains across the 660 or so repertoires, and around 10 million of those chains were shared by two or more donors. Raw reads were error-corrected and collapsed into unique sequences by a nearest-neighbor algorithm in which closely related sequences were merged to remove PCR and sequencing errors. CDR3 sequences were aligned to IMGT reference sequences to assign V, D and J gene segments. For a sequence to be retained, a match of at least six nucleotides to both a V gene segment and a J gene segment was required. A rearrangement counted as productive if the CDR3 had no stop codons and remained in frame with V and J, and every other rearrangement counted as non-productive. CDR3 was defined according to IMGT convention as the region running from the second conserved V-encoded cysteine to the conserved J-encoded phenylalanine. The earlier analysis of around 640 of the donors excluded sequences that lacked an unambiguous match to a single V gene segment. An earlier analysis of 500 to 700 of the donors classified V segments as functional when productive rearrangements were above 56.7% and as segregating when the standard deviation between donors was above 5%. A statistical classification framework was built for diagnosing cytomegalovirus status from the catalog of TCR beta chain sequences. In a later analysis, TCR nucleotide sequences were compared against IMGT/GENE-DB human TR gene sequences so that V and J genes could be assigned. The TCRdist pipeline was used in a later analysis to assign CDR3 sequences and most-parsimonious VDJ recombination scenarios. In a later analysis, each TCR beta chain was defined by its CDR3 amino acid sequence together with its V-gene family, and reads lacking a unique V-gene family were excluded. A later analysis removed several hundred highly shared, low-generation-probability nucleotide sequences to deal with suspected cross-contamination and a sequencing artifact. A later analysis calculated a clonal expansion index for each public chain from normalized within-repertoire ranks of inferred template counts. In a later analysis, generation probabilities were computed using a VDJ recombination model fitted to out-of-frame rearrangements, and the results were checked against IGoR. A later analysis scored TCR-TCR, TCR-HLA and TCR-CMV co-occurrence with hypergeometric tests, applying a repertoire-size bias correction to TCR pairs. In a later analysis, false discovery rates were estimated by permuting HLA or CMV assignments 20 times. In a later analysis, co-occurring TCRs were grouped using DBSCAN, and TCRdist sequence similarity was added for clustering within HLA-allele-positive subsets. Repertoires with fewer than 30,000 or more than 120,000 public chains, plus five repertoires with anomalous nucleotide sharing, were excluded from co-occurrence clustering. As stored in TCRdb, this immuneACCESS dataset retains in-frame rearrangements with V and J assigned. A fraction of the clones does not appear; measured against another copy, unresolved V genes explain less than half of the discrepancy, and the remainder lacks a known reason. Clonal size and the V and J genes are those of that table, whereas D and trimming came from the DNA. Within this sample are 200,000 to 250,000 clones, with approximately 82% of them counted one time only. Clones ranked in the top ten supply more than 0.45% of the sample.

The sequenced sample was PBMCs. The clonotype was recovered from a woman aged 40 to 55 in good health and CMV-seronegative. This receptor chain uses TRBV11-1 and TRBJ2-3; TRBD1 aligns with 7 central bases. In nucleotides, the sequence is TGTGCCAGCAGCTCCTCAGGGGGTCAGTTCAATACGCAGTATTTT. Translation gives CASSSSGGQFNTQYF.